This TCR beta chain was captured in a study of CD8 T cells in ankylosing spondylitis. Study results and caveats: Made up of roughly 8 highly homologous variants, a TCR beta motif appeared characteristic of ankylosing spondylitis blood.

TCRdb re-called the 5' RACE reads through MiXCR, storing one row per CDR3 protein. This sample has approximately 540,000 distinct CDR3 sequences, with about 12% found just once. In the case of this clonotype: The antigen is undetermined.

The receptor comes from a male donor with ankylosing spondylitis. The specimen sequenced was blood, either unsorted or a sorted T cell fraction (not recorded which).

Here the CDR3 DNA reads TGTGCCAGCAGCTTCTCCGCCGGGACTAGCGGGGCCAATGAGCAGTTCTTC. This gives the protein CASSFSAGTSGANEQFF. The chain couples TRBV7-2 to TRBJ2-1, with 13 nucleotides matching TRBD2. This CDR3 region has 17 residues. The germline gives CDR1 SGHTA, CDR2 FQGNSA. V gave up 3 bases and J gave up 6 bases; unmatched junction bases: 8.